There are many counts of the clone carrying this T cell receptor beta chain. The antigen is not known. This sample stems from a study of response to subunit inactivated influenza vaccine. Points from the study as a whole: Each seasonal flu vaccination may recruit only limited new T cells, authors suggested.

TCRdb reanalysed the RT-PCR reads using MiXCR and keeps one entry per CDR3 protein. The sample records hundreds of thousands of distinct CDR3 sequences, about 18% being singletons. Deletions cut 7 bases from V and 8 bases from J, with 11 bases between. Germline CDR1 SNHLY, CDR2 FYNNEI. The CDR3 contains 11 residues. This sample comprised PBMCs from blood, obtained about 5 days after vaccination. The rearrangement links TRBV2 to TRBJ1-2; D ambiguous. The source is a man in his fifties or sixties who received an inactivated influenza vaccine. CDR3 bases: TGTGCCAGCAACCGGGTTGGGGGCTACACCTTC. It translates to CASNRVGGYTF.